The 7 T cell receptor beta chains given below trace back to one sample, sequenced in a study of vaccination effects on CD4 cells after COVID-19. The culture ran for 10 days, and then CD4+ T cells were isolated. Of the BNT162b2 and mRNA-1273 vaccines, participants received two doses of one or the other. Produced via immunoSEQ multiplex PCR; TCRdb's table is partial and in-frame only. The sample contains tens of thousands of clones, about 74% of which appear only once. Their antigen targets remain unknown. The starting material was CD4+ T cells from PBMCs cultured without peptide, obtained after COVID-19 vaccination. The origin of the receptors is a human donor who received a COVID-19 vaccine.

The chain uses TRBV4-1 and TRBJ1-1; tentatively, D is TRBD1 (5 bases). V dropped 3 bases and J dropped 0 bases, with 14 bases sitting between them. The germline CDR1 and CDR2 sequences are MGHRA and YSYEKL. The CDR3 is made up of 16 amino acids. CDR3 sequence: CASSHGTGRLNTEAFF. The CDR3 bases are TGCGCCAGCAGCCATGGGACGGGTAGACTGAACACTGAAGCTTTCTTT.

The rearrangement joins TRBV5-6 to TRBJ1-2; D is undetermined. Germline CDR1 reads SGHDT; CDR2 reads YYEEEE. Trimming took 1 base from V and 8 from J, leaving 15 bases between them. The CDR3 has 14 residues. The CDR3 spells CASSLSGWSGGYTF. CDR3 in DNA: TGTGCCAGCAGCTTGAGTGGCTGGTCAGGAGGCTACACCTTC.

The table lists this clone with a few counts. The chain employs TRBV3-1 (or the pseudogene TRBV3-2) and TRBJ1-1; 9 bases agree with TRBD1. The CDR3 extends over 14 amino acids. Germline V CDR1 and CDR2: LGHDT, YNNKEL (reference sequence). Unmatched junction bases numbered 7, after V lost 3 bases and J lost 8 bases. CDR3 coding DNA: TGTGCCAGCAGCCACCTACCGGGACAGGGAGAAGCTTTCTTT. Its translation: CASSHLPGQGEAFF.

The V and J genes are TRBV4-3 and TRBJ2-3; D is perhaps TRBD2 (6 bases). The CDR3 contains 17 residues. Germline values: CDR1 LGHNA, CDR2 YSLEER. Deletions cut 4 bases from V and 2 bases from J, with 19 bases between. This CDR3 is CASSRPLAPRNTDTQYF. In DNA form, the CDR3 reads TGCGCCAGCAGCCGTCCTCTAGCGCCCCGCAACACAGATACGCAGTATTTT.

The J gene is TRBJ1-5, the V gene TRBV30; 9 nucleotides match TRBD1. The length of the CDR3 is 15 residues. Germline assignment: CDR1 GTSNPN and CDR2 SVGIG (reference sequence). J gave up 2 bases and V 2 bases, and 4 bases lay outside the gene matches. This chain's CDR3 is CAWSPGQGGNQPQHF. The CDR3 DNA reads TGTGCCTGGAGTCCGGGACAGGGAGGCAATCAGCCCCAGCATTTT. The whole variable domain, remainder taken from reference TRBV30 and TRBJ1-5, is SQTIHQWPATLVQPVGSPLSLECTVEGTSNPNLYWYRQAAGRGLQLLFYSVGIGQISSEVPQNLSASRPQDRQFILSSKKLLLSDSGFYLCAWSPGQGGNQPQHFGDGTRLSIL.

CDR3 amino acids: CASTGNGWYEQYF. DNA of the CDR3: TGTGCCAGCACGGGAAACGGGTGGTACGAGCAGTACTTC. The chain couples TRBV2 to TRBJ2-7; possible D gene TRBD2, 5 bases. V shed 7 bases and J shed 4 bases, with 14 bases lying between them. Germline V gene data show CDR1 as SNHLY and CDR2 as FYNNEI. This CDR3 comprises 13 residues.

The V call is TRBV18, the J call TRBJ1-4; tentative D call: TRBD1 (6 bases). V was shortened by 2 bases and J by 7 bases, with 17 bases between the two germline ends. The CDR3 runs to 16 residues. CDR1 is KGHSH, CDR2 LQKENI, per germline. The CDR3: CASSPVSKGDGEKLFF. The CDR3, as DNA: TGTGCCAGCTCACCAGTTTCCAAGGGGGATGGTGAAAAACTGTTTTTT.